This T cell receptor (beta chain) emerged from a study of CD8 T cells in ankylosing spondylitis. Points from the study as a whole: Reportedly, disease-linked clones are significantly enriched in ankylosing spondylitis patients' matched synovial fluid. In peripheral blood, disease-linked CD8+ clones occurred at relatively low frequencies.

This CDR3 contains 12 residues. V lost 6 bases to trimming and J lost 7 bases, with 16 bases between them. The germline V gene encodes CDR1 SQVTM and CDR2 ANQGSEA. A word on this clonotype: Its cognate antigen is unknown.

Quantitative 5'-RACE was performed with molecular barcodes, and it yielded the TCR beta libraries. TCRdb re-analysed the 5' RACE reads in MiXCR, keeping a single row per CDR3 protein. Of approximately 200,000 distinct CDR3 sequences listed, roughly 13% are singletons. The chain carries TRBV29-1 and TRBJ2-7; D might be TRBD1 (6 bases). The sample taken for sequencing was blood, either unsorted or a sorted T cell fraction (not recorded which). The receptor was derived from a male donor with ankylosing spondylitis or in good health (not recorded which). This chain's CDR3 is CSVERTVGEQYF. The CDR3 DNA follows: TGCAGCGTCGAACGGACAGTCGGAGAGCAGTACTTC.